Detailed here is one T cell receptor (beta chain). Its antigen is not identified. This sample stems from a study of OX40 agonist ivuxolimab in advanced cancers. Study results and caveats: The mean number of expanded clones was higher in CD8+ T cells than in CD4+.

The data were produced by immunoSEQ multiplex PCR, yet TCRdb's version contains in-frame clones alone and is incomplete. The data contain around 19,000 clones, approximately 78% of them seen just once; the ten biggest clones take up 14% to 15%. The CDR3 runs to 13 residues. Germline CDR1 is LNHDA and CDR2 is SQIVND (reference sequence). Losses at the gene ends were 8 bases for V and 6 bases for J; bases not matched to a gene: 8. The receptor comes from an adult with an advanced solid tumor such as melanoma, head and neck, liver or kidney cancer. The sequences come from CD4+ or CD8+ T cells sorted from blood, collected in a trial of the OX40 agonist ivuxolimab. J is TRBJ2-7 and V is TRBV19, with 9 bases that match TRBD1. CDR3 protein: CASREQGAIEQYF. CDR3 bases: TGTGCCAGTCGGGAACAGGGGGCCATCGAGCAGTACTTC.